This entry lists 18 T cell receptor beta chains sequenced from one sample in a study of blood T cell repertoires in COVID-19. The assay was immunoSEQ multiplex PCR, and TCRdb's table has in-frame clones only and misses some. The sample holds some 150,000 clones, about 88% seen once. Sequencing was carried out using PBMCs or T cells enriched from blood (not recorded which). The origin of the receptors is a woman between 18 and 29 years old who had recovered from COVID-19.

The rearrangement links TRBV7-6 to TRBJ2-7, with 8 bases fitting TRBD2. The CDR3 consists of 14 residues. Germline V gene lookup returns CDR1 SGHVS and CDR2 FNYEAQ. Trimming cost V 4 bases and J 2 bases; bases outside gene matches: 4. The CDR3 region is CASSSISGAYEQYF. CDR3 in DNA: TGTGCCAGCAGCTCCATTAGCGGGGCCTACGAGCAGTACTTC.

In its sample, this clone was seen once. This sequence joins TRBV19 and TRBJ1-2, with TRBD1 matching 7 bases. V shed 5 bases and J 3 bases; nucleotides not matched to a gene: 6. Per the germline V gene, CDR1 is LNHDA and CDR2 is SQIVND (reference sequence). The CDR3 totals 14 residues. The CDR3 region is CASSGRTGDYGYTF. CDR3 coding DNA: TGTGCCAGTAGTGGACGGACAGGCGACTATGGCTACACCTTC.

The rearrangement joins TRBV6-5 to TRBJ1-2; 8 bases line up with TRBD1. Germline CDR1 MNHEY, CDR2 SVGAGI. The CDR3 has 14 amino acids. The junction had 9 bases not matched to a gene; V was cut back by 6 bases and J by 6 bases. The DNA of the CDR3 is TGTGCCAGCAGAGCCCCGGGACAGGATAATGGCTACACCTTC. The encoded protein is CASRAPGQDNGYTF.

The chain couples TRBV24-1 to TRBJ2-1; TRBD1 is a possible D gene (5 bases). This CDR3 region has 15 residues. From germline, CDR1 is KGHDR and CDR2 SFDVKD. Trimming stripped 3 bases from V and 7 bases from J, with 15 bases between. CDR3 sequence reads: CATSDGVRDKNEQFF. In DNA form, the CDR3 reads TGTGCCACCAGTGATGGGGTCAGGGATAAGAATGAGCAGTTCTTC.

The chain joins TRBV3-1 (or the pseudogene TRBV3-2) to TRBJ2-1; TRBD1 agrees at 7 bases. Germline V lookup: CDR1 LGHDT, CDR2 YNNKEL (reference sequence). The CDR3 length is 15 residues. V lost 4 bases to trimming and J lost 1 base; unmatched junction nucleotides: 4. The CDR3 region is CASSPKGASYNEQFF. DNA for the CDR3: TGTGCCAGCAGCCCTAAGGGGGCGTCCTACAATGAGCAGTTCTTC.

The J gene is TRBJ2-1, the V gene TRBV7-8; 12 bases map to TRBD2. The V gene's germline CDR1 is SGHVS and CDR2 FQNEAQ. V lost 0 bases to trimming and J lost 2 bases; unmatched junction nucleotides: 8. The length of the CDR3 is 19 residues. The CDR3 coding sequence is TGTGCCAGCAGCTTAGCACTTGGACTAGCGGGAAGGGCCTACAATGAGCAGTTCTTC. It translates to CASSLALGLAGRAYNEQFF.

This chain joins TRBV9 and TRBJ2-1; D not certain. Trimming removed 0 bases at V and 7 bases at J, with 8 bases between. The CDR3 contains 13 residues. The germline V gene encodes CDR1 SGDLS and CDR2 YYNGEE. The CDR3 reads CASSVAPVNEQFF. The CDR3 coding sequence is TGTGCCAGCAGCGTAGCTCCGGTGAATGAGCAGTTCTTC.

V and J are TRBV28 and TRBJ2-7; 8 nucleotides match TRBD1. Germline V gene sequence: CDR1 MDHEN, CDR2 SYDVKM. CDR3 size: 18 residues. J lost 6 bases, V lost 2 bases, and 18 bases had no gene match. For the CDR3, the DNA is TGTGCCAGCAGTTTAGGCCGTCAGGGGGCGTCCCCGTTCGGCGAGCAGTACTTC. Translated: CASSLGRQGASPFGEQYF.

The J gene is TRBJ2-7, the V gene TRBV12-3 or TRBV12-4; TRBD1 might be the D (5 bases). The CDR3 is 12 residues long. V lost 5 bases and J 7 bases, leaving 12 bases between the germline ends. CDR3 region: CASSQARTEQYF. The CDR3 DNA follows: TGTGCCAGCAGTCAAGCCCGGACAGAGCAGTACTTC.

The chain recombines TRBV6-1 with TRBJ2-7; 8 bases line up with TRBD2. Germline assignment: CDR1 MNHNS and CDR2 SASEGT. Trimming removed 3 bases from V and 1 base from J; junction bases left unmatched: 5. The CDR3 totals 15 residues. The CDR3: CASSDNLAGSYEQYF. Written as DNA, the CDR3 is TGTGCCAGCAGTGACAACTTAGCGGGATCCTACGAGCAGTACTTC.

The chain carries TRBV28 and TRBJ1-5; no reliable D call. CDR3 size: 15 residues. V was trimmed by 4 bases and J by 3 bases, leaving 13 bases between them. From germline, CDR1 is MDHEN and CDR2 SYDVKM. CDR3 region: CASSSASGYNQPQHF. As DNA, the CDR3 is TGTGCCAGCAGTTCGGCCAGCGGGTACAATCAGCCCCAGCATTTT.

The chain couples TRBV10-3 to TRBJ2-5, with TRBD2 identical over 7 bases. Trimming cost V 4 bases and J 5 bases; bases outside gene matches: 10. Germline values: CDR1 ENHRY, CDR2 SYGVKD. The CDR3 is 15 residues long. The DNA for the CDR3 is TGTGCCATCAGTGTACGAACTAGCGCGAGGGAGACCCAGTACTTC. Protein: CAISVRTSARETQYF.

The chain employs TRBV3-1 (or the pseudogene TRBV3-2) and TRBJ2-7; tentative D call: TRBD2 (6 bases). With 8 bases removed from V and 7 bases from J, the gap between germline ends came to 15 bases. CDR1 is LGHDT and CDR2 is YNNKEL in the germline V gene (reference sequence). The CDR3 totals 12 residues. DNA of the CDR3: TGTGCCAGCGGTAGCCCCGGGGGTGAGCAGTACTTC. It encodes CASGSPGGEQYF.

The rearrangement links TRBV18 to TRBJ1-1; TRBD1 is a possible D gene (6 bases). The CDR3 length is 18 residues. Germline CDR1 is KGHSH and CDR2 is LQKENI. V dropped 3 bases and J dropped 7 bases, with 27 bases sitting between them. CDR3 sequence reads: CASSPLSAGTTKSVEAFF. In DNA, the CDR3 is TGTGCCAGCTCACCTTTATCTGCCGGGACAACAAAGAGCGTTGAAGCTTTCTTT.

The V call is TRBV4-1, the J call TRBJ1-1; 8 bases are shared with TRBD1. Germline assignment: CDR1 MGHRA and CDR2 YSYEKL. This CDR3 is 14 amino acids long. Trimming cost V 5 bases and J 3 bases; bases outside gene matches: 5. CDR3 DNA: TGCGCCAGCAGCGTTACAGGGGGAGACACTGAAGCTTTCTTT. Its translation: CASSVTGGDTEAFF.

This chain links TRBV23-1 with TRBJ2-1; TRBD2 matches at 7 bases. TRBV23-1 is placed among ORFs of uncertain function. This CDR3 contains 16 residues. V lost 0 bases, J lost 0 bases, and 2 bases stayed unmatched. The CDR3 loop reads CASSQSGLLSYNEQFF. In nucleotides, the CDR3 is TGCGCCAGCAGTCAATCGGGACTACTCTCCTACAATGAGCAGTTCTTC.

The V call is TRBV27, the J call TRBJ2-7; 8 bases fit TRBD1. Unmatched junction bases numbered 7, after V lost 5 bases and J lost 4 bases. The CDR3 has 14 amino acids. From germline, CDR1 is MNHEY and CDR2 SMNVEV (reference sequence). CDR3 in amino acids: CASSGAGTGYEQYF. The CDR3 DNA sequence: TGTGCCAGCAGTGGGGCCGGGACAGGTTACGAGCAGTACTTC.

The rearrangement uses TRBV5-1 and TRBJ2-1; TRBD2 aligns across 7 bases. This CDR3 has 14 amino acids. Losses at the gene ends were 1 base for V and 7 bases for J; bases not matched to a gene: 5. Germline values: CDR1 SGHRS, CDR2 YFSETQ. The CDR3, as DNA: TGCGCCAGCAGCTTGCAGGCGGGGGAAAATGAGCAGTTCTTC. Its translation: CASSLQAGENEQFF.